Included here is one T cell receptor beta chain sequence, with context. Its antigen target is currently unknown. It has no much larger one-base neighbor in the sample; base qualities were not kept. The protocol used for the library was 5' RACE. The sequencing machine was a NextSeq 500. The TCR library protocol attached unique molecular identifiers to individual cDNA molecules to correct for sequencing error and PCR bias. Both TCR alpha and beta chains were sequenced, and tight co-correlation was observed between alpha and beta sequence abundances in each sample. In the paper's pipeline: Decombinator V4 was used to perform V gene, J gene and CDR3 annotation of TCR sequences. Expanded TCRs were defined as changing significantly between any two time points under a Poisson model with p below 0.0001. TCR abundances were normalised to the total number of TCRs sequenced in each sample and reported as counts per million. TRAV1-2 paired with TRAJ12, TRAJ20 or TRAJ33 defined MAIT TCRs, while TRAV10 paired with TRAJ18 defined iNKT TCRs. VDJdb, accessed on 1 November 2021, was searched for TCRs annotated for CMV, EBV and SARS-CoV-2, and TCRs annotated for more than one antigen were excluded. TCRdb redid the processing of the public reads, applying fastp at Q25 and MiXCR, and retained in-frame beta chains. Each entry is one CDR3 protein sequence, shown with its most common DNA and genes. In this record, the V and J calls reflect TCRdb's handling and not the investigators' own analysis. The sample table shows over 100,000 distinct CDR3 sequences, and around 14% are seen once. The top ten constitute 6.2% of the sample.

Set within a cohort of healthcare workers in London, UK, this nested case-control study involved weekly PCR testing of nasopharyngeal swabs along with blood sampling. Healthcare workers were enrolled in the week of the UK lockdown, from 23 to 31 March 2020, and were followed every week for up to roughly 16 weeks. CDR1 is given as SGHNT and CDR2 as YYREEE, both from the germline V gene (reference sequence). V is shortened by 4 bases, J by 2 bases, and the region joining them spans 12 bases. Measured from the cysteine to the phenylalanine, the CDR3 is 14 residues long. The entry retains the CDR3 DNA only, 42 bases that are in frame from base 1. This record belongs to a study of early T cells in non-severe SARS-CoV-2 infection (dated by TCRdb to the early 2020s). In the study overall: Bulk RNA from unsorted whole blood was used for TCR sequencing, so alpha and beta chains could not be paired. The paper's findings and limits, for the study overall: VDJdb matching was skewed toward anti-spike CD8 responses and likely underestimated virus-specific expansions, missing private and CD4 specificities.

The clonotype comes from an adult who was a healthcare worker with PCR-confirmed SARS-CoV-2 infection or an uninfected control (not recorded which). The receptor chain draws on TRBV5-4 and TRBJ1-1, and the D gene may be TRBD1, 6 bases matching. Sequencing was done on a sample of whole blood. The DNA sequence reads TGTGCCAGCAGCACTGGACAGAGAAACACTGAAGCTTTCTTT. Its translation reads: CASSTGQRNTEAFF. Joined to the reference TRBV5-4 and TRBJ1-1 proteins, this CDR3 gives the full variable domain: ETGVTQSPTHLIKTRGQQVTLRCSSQSGHNTVSWYQQALGQGPQFIFQYYREEENGRGNFPPRFSGLQFPNYSSELNVNALELDDSALYLCASSTGQRNTEAFFGQGTRLTVV.